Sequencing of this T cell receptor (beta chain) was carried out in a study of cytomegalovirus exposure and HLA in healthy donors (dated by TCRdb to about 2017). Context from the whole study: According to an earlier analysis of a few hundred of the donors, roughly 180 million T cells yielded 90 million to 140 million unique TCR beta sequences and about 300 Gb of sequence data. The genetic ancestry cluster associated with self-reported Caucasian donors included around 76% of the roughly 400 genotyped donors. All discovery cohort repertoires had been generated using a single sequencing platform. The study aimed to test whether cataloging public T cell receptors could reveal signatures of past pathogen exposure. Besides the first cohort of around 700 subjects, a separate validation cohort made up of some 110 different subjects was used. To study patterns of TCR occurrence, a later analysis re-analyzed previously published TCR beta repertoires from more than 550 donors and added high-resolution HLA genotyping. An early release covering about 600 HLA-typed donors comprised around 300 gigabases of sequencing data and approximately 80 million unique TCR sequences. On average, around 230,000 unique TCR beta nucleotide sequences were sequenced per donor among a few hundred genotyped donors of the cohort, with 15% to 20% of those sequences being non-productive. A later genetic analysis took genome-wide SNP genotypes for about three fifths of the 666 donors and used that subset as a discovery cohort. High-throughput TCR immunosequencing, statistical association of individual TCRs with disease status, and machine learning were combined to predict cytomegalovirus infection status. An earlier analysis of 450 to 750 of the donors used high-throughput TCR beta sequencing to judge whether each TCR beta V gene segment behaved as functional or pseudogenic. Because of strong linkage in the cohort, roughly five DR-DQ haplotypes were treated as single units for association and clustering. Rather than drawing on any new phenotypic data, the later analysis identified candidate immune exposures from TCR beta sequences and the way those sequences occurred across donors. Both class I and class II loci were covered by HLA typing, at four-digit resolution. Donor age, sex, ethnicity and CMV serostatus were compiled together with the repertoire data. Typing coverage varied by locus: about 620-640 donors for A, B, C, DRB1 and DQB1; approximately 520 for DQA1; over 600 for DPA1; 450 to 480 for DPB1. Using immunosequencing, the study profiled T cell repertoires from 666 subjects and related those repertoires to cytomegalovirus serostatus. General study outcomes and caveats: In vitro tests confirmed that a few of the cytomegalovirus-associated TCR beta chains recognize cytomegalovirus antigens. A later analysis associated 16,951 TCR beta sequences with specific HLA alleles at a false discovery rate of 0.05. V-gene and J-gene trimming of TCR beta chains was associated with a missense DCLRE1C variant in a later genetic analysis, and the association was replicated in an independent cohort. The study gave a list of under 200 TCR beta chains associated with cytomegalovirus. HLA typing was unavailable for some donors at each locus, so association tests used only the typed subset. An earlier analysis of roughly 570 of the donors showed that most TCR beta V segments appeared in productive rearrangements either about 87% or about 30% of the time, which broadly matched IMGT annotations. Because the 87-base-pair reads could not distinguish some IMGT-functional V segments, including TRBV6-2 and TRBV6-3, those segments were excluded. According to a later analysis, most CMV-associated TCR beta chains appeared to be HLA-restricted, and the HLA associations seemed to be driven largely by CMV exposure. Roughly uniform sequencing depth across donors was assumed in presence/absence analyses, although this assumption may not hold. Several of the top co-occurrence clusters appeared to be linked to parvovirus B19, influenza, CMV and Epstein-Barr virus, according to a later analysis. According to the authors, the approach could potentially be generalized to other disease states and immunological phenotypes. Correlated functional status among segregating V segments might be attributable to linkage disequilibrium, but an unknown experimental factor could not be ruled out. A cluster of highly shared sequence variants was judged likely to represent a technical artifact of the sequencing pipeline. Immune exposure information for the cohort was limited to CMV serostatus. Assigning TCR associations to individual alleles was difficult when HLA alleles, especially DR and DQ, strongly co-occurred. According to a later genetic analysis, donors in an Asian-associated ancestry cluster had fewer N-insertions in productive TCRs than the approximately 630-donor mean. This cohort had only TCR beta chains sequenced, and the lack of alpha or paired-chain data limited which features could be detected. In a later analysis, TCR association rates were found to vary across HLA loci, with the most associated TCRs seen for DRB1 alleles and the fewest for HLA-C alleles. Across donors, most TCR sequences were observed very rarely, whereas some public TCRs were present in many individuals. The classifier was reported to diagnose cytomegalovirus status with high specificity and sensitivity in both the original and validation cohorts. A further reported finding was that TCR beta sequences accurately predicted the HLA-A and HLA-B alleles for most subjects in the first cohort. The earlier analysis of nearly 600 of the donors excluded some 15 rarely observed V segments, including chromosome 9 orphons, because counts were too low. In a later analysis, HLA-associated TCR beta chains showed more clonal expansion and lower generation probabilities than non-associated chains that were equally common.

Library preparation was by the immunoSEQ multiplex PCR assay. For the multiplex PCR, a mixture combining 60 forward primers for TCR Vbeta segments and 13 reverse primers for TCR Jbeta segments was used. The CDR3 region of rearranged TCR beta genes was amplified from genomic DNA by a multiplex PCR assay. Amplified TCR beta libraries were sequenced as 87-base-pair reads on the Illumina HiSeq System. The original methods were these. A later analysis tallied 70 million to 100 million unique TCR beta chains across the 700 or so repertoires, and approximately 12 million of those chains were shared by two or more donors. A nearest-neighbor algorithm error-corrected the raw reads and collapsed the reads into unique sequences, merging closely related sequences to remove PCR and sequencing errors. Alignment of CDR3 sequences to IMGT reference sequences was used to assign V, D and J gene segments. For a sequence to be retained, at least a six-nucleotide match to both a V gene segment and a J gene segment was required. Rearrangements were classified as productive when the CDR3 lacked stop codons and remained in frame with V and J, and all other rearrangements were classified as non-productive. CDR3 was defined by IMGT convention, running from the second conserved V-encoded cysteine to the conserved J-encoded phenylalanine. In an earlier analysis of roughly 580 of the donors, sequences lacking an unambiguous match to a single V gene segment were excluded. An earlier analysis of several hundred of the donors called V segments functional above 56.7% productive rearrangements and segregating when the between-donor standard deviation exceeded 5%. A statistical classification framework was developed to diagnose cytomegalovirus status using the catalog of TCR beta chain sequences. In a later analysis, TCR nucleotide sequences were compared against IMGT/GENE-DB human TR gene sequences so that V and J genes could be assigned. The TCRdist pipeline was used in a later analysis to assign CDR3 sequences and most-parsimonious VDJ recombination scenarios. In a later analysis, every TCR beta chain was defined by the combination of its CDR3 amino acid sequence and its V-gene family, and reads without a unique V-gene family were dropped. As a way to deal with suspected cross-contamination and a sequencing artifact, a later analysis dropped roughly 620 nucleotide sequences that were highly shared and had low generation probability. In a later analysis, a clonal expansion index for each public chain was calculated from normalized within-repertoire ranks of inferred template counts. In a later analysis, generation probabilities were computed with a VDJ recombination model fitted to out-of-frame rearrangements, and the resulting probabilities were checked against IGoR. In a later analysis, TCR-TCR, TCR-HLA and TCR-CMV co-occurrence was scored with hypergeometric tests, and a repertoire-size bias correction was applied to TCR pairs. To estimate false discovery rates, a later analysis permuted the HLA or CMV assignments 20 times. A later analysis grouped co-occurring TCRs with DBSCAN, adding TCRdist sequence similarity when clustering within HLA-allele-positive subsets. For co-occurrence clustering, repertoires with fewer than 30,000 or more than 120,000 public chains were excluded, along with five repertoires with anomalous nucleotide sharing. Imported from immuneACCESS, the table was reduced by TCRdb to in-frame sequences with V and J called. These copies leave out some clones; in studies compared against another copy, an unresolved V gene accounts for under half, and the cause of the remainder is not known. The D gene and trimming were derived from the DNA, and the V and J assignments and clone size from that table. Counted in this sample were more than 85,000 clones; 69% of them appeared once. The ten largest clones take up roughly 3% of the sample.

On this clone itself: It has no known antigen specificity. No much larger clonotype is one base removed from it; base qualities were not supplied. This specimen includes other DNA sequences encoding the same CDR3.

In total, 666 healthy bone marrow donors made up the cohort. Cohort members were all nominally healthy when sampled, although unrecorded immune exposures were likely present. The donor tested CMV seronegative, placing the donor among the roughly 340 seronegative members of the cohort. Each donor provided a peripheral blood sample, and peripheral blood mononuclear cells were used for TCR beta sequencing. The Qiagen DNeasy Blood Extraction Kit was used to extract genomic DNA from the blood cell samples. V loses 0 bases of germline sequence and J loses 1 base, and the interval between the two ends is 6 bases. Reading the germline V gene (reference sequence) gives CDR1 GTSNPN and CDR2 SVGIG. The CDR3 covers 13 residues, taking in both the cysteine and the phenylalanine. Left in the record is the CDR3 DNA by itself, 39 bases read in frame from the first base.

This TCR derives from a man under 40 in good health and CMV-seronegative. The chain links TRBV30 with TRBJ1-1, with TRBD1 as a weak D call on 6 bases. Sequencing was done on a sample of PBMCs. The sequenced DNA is TGTGCCTGGAGTGTACAGGGGAACACTGAAGCTTTCTTT. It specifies CAWSVQGNTEAFF. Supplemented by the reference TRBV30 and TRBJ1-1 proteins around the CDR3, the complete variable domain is SQTIHQWPATLVQPVGSPLSLECTVEGTSNPNLYWYRQAAGRGLQLLFYSVGIGQISSEVPQNLSASRPQDRQFILSSKKLLLSDSGFYLCAWSVQGNTEAFFGQGTRLTVV.